One sample yielded the 20 T cell receptor beta chains listed below, sequenced in a study of T cell responses to AZD1222 COVID-19 vaccine. Sequencing used immunoSEQ multiplex PCR; TCRdb keeps in-frame clones, though not all of them. The sample carries 110,000 or so clones, 82% recorded once. This sample comprised peripheral blood, obtained on day 0 of AZD1222 vaccination. The receptor set was obtained from an adult in good health.

The rearrangement joins TRBV6-4 to TRBJ2-3; D unclear. In germline, CDR1 is MRHNA, CDR2 SNTAGT. With 7 bases removed from V and 6 bases from J, the gap between germline ends came to 14 bases. This CDR3 contains 13 residues. In DNA, the CDR3 is TGTGCCAGCAATTTCTCCTTTCCTGATACGCAGTATTTT. Residues: CASNFSFPDTQYF.

The chain combines TRBV5-6 with TRBJ2-1; 8 bases agree with TRBD2. CDR1 is SGHDT, CDR2 YYEEEE, per germline. V lost 4 bases to trimming and J lost 0 bases; unmatched junction nucleotides: 6. The CDR3 contains 16 residues. CDR3 in DNA: TGTGCCAGCAGCGGTGCGGGGGGCAGCTCCTACAATGAGCAGTTCTTC. Its translation: CASSGAGGSSYNEQFF.

The sample holds one count of this clone. This chain uses TRBV20-1 with TRBJ1-1, with D unresolved. V gave up 3 bases and J gave up 0 bases, with 5 bases separating them. Germline V lookup: CDR1 DFQATT, CDR2 SNEGSKA (reference sequence). CDR3 size: 12 residues. This CDR3 is CSASPMNTEAFF. CDR3 nucleotides: TGCAGTGCTAGTCCCATGAACACTGAAGCTTTCTTT.

The gene calls are TRBV10-3 and TRBJ2-1; D gene ambiguous. The CDR3 loop spans 13 amino acids. Germline loops: CDR1 ENHRY, CDR2 SYGVKD. Trimming removed 6 bases at V and 1 base at J, with 7 bases between. The chain's CDR3 is CAISDASYNEQFF. As DNA, the CDR3 is TGTGCCATCAGCGACGCGTCCTACAATGAGCAGTTCTTC.

The rearrangement uses TRBV5-6 and TRBJ2-7; 11 nucleotides align to TRBD1. The germline CDR1 and CDR2 sequences are SGHDT and YYEEEE. This CDR3 has 16 amino acids. V lost 0 bases, J lost 3 bases, and 5 bases stayed unmatched. The CDR3 here is CASSLEFGTGGYEQYF. For the CDR3, the DNA is TGTGCCAGCAGCTTGGAGTTTGGGACAGGGGGCTACGAGCAGTACTTC.

The gene calls are TRBV19 and TRBJ2-4; 8 nucleotides match TRBD2. The V segment lost 8 bases and the J segment 2 bases; nucleotides outside the gene matches: 5. Germline CDR1 LNHDA, CDR2 SQIVND (reference sequence). The CDR3 is made up of 14 amino acids. The DNA of the CDR3 is TGTGCCAGTCGGGAGGGGGGGACCAAAAACATTCAGTACTTC. This codes for CASREGGTKNIQYF.

The genes are TRBV27 and TRBJ2-7; 7 nucleotides line up with TRBD2. The J segment lost 4 bases and the V segment lost 5 bases, leaving 8 bases of the junction unmatched. The CDR3 is made up of 14 amino acids. Germline CDR1 MNHEY, CDR2 SMNVEV (reference sequence). The CDR3 protein is CASSKGLLPYEQYF. CDR3 bases: TGTGCCAGCAGTAAGGGACTACTACCATACGAGCAGTACTTC.

The rearrangement joins TRBV18 to TRBJ2-5; TRBD1 matches at 11 bases. Per the germline V gene, CDR1 is KGHSH and CDR2 is LQKENI. The CDR3 covers 14 residues. The V gene end was trimmed by 3 bases and the J gene end by 5 bases; junction bases not matched to a gene: 2. This chain's CDR3 is CASSPDRGPETQYF. DNA for the CDR3: TGTGCCAGCTCACCGGACAGGGGGCCGGAGACCCAGTACTTC.

The chain is built from TRBV5-8 and TRBJ1-1, with D possibly TRBD1 on 5 matching bases. The CDR3 is 15 residues long. With 4 bases removed from V and 0 bases from J, the gap between germline ends came to 13 bases. Germline V gene data show CDR1 as SGHTS and CDR2 as YDEGEE. Here the CDR3 DNA reads TGTGCCAGCAGCCCCCGACAGACCCTGAACACTGAAGCTTTCTTT. Protein: CASSPRQTLNTEAFF.

The sample holds one count of this clone. The chain employs TRBV5-1 and TRBJ1-1; D is undetermined. Germline CDR1 SGHRS, CDR2 YFSETQ. Trimming took 3 bases from V and 1 from J, leaving 10 bases between them. The CDR3 runs to 14 residues. Written as DNA, the CDR3 is TGCGCCAGCAGCTCGGTATCAGAGAACACTGAAGCTTTCTTT. This codes for CASSSVSENTEAFF. Full variable domain (remainder filled in from reference TRBV5-1 and TRBJ1-1): KAGVTQTPRYLIKTRGQQVTLSCSPISGHRSVSWYQQTPGQGLQFLFEYFSETQRNKGNFPGRFSGRQFSNSRSEMNVSTLELGDSALYLCASSSVSENTEAFFGQGTRLTVV.

The chain combines TRBV12-3 or TRBV12-4 with TRBJ2-1; D is unclear. The CDR3 totals 11 residues. Trimming cost V 6 bases and J 10 bases, with 10 bases left between them. CDR3 nucleotides: TGTGCCAGCAGGGGGATTCGGGAGCAGTTCTTC. Protein: CASRGIREQFF.

This chain joins TRBV6-2 or TRBV6-3 and TRBJ1-5; a possible D gene is TRBD1 (6 bases). Trimming shortened V by 2 bases and J by 2 bases, and 10 bases separated the two germline ends. This CDR3 has 15 residues. Germline V gene lookup returns CDR1 MNHEY and CDR2 SVGEGT. The CDR3 region is CASSYRGAGNQPQHF. Here the CDR3 DNA reads TGTGCCAGCAGTTACCGGGGGGCTGGCAATCAGCCCCAGCATTTT.

Only one count was recorded for this clone. The CDR3 spells CASSNPPTGGKLFF. The DNA of the CDR3 is TGTGCCAGCAGTAACCCCCCGACAGGCGGAAAACTGTTTTTT. This sequence joins TRBV6-5 and TRBJ1-4; a possible D gene is TRBD1 (6 bases). The V end lost 5 bases, the J end lost 10 bases, and 17 bases lay between the germline ends. CDR1 is MNHEY and CDR2 is SVGAGI in the germline V gene. The CDR3 is made up of 14 amino acids.

This clone was observed a few times. The chain carries TRBV19 and TRBJ2-1; no firm D call. Germline V gives CDR1 LNHDA, CDR2 SQIVND (reference sequence). CDR3 length: 16 residues. Trimming removed 3 bases from V and 7 bases from J, with 19 bases in between. CDR3 bases: TGTGCCAGTAGTATTCTACCGCGGACGGTAAATAATGAGCAGTTCTTC. Protein sequence: CASSILPRTVNNEQFF.

V gene TRBV7-2 combines with J gene TRBJ2-2; no clear D. CDR3 size: 15 residues. CDR1 and CDR2 from the germline V gene are SGHTA and FQGNSA. Trimming left V 0 bases short and J 3 bases short, with 8 bases between. The CDR3 nucleotides read TGTGCCAGCAGCTTAGCGGGTGGTTACACCGGGGAGCTGTTTTTT. Protein product: CASSLAGGYTGELFF.

CDR3 sequence: CASSPSYGYTF. DNA of the CDR3: TGTGCCAGCAGCCCAAGTTATGGCTACACCTTC. The rearrangement joins TRBV6-5 to TRBJ1-2, with D unresolved. V lost 6 bases and J lost 5, with 7 bases in between. Germline CDR1 is MNHEY and CDR2 is SVGAGI. The CDR3 is 11 residues long.

Written as DNA, the CDR3 is TGTGCCACCAGTGATTTTGGGGGGGGGCCCCTCCACTTT. Its translation is CATSDFGGGPLHF. This chain uses TRBV24-1 with TRBJ1-6; D possibly corresponds to TRBD1 (5 bases). Trimming shortened V by 1 base and J by 13 bases, and 10 bases separated the two germline ends. CDR3 length equals 13 residues. Per the germline V gene, CDR1 is KGHDR and CDR2 is SFDVKD.

V usage is TRBV4-2 and J usage is TRBJ2-1; 8 bases line up with TRBD2. CDR1 is LGHNA, CDR2 YNFKEQ, per germline. The CDR3 covers 17 residues. Trimming removed 1 base from V and 3 bases from J; junction bases left unmatched: 8. The CDR3 here is CASSQVSGTSGYNEQFF. The CDR3 nucleotides read TGTGCCAGCAGCCAAGTCTCGGGGACTAGTGGCTACAATGAGCAGTTCTTC.

This clone came up once. This chain links TRBV25-1 with TRBJ1-1; no clear D gene. The CDR3 runs to 13 residues. Germline CDR1 reads MGHDK; CDR2 reads SYGVNS. V was trimmed by 1 base and J by 2 bases, leaving 5 bases between them. CDR3 amino acids: CASSESPNTEAFF. DNA of the CDR3: TGTGCCAGCAGTGAATCCCCTAACACTGAAGCTTTCTTT.

V gene TRBV5-1 combines with J gene TRBJ2-1; the match to TRBD1 covers 10 bases. Germline loops: CDR1 SGHRS, CDR2 YFSETQ. V shed 7 bases, J shed 1 base, and the junction held 20 bases outside the gene matches. CDR3 size: 20 residues. Here the CDR3 DNA reads TGCGCCAGCGCAAGACTATACGGGACAGGGGTTGTTAGTTCCTACAATGAGCAGTTCTTC. It is translated as CASARLYGTGVVSSYNEQFF. The full variable domain, in which reference TRBV5-1 and TRBJ2-1 provide the parts outside the CDR3, is KAGVTQTPRYLIKTRGQQVTLSCSPISGHRSVSWYQQTPGQGLQFLFEYFSETQRNKGNFPGRFSGRQFSNSRSEMNVSTLELGDSALYLCASARLYGTGVVSSYNEQFFGPGTRLTVL.